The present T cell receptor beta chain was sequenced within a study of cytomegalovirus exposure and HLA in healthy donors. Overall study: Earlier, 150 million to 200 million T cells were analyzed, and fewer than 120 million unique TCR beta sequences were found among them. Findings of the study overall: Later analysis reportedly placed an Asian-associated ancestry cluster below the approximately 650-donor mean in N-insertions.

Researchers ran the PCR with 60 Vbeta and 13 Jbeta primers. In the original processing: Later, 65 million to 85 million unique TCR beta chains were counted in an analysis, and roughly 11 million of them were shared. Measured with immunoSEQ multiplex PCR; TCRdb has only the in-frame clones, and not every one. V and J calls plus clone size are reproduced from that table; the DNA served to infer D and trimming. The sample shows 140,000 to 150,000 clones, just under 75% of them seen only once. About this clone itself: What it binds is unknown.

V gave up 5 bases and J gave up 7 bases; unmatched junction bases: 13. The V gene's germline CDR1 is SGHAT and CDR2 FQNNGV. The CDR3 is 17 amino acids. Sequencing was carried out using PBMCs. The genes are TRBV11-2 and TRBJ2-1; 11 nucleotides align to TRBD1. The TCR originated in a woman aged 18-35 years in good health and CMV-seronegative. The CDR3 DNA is TGTGCCAGCAGCCGCACGAGGGACAGGGGGACTTGGAATGAGCAGTTCTTC. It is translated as CASSRTRDRGTWNEQFF.